The 23 T cell receptor beta chains listed next were all sequenced from one sample in a study of blood T cells in healthy people across ages (dated by TCRdb to between 2014 and 2017). Receptor libraries were prepared by 5' RACE. Sequencing took place on an Illumina HiSeq 2500. The second PCR ran for roughly 7 to 12 cycles and used a J-beta primer mix along with a sample-barcoded 5' primer. TCRdb reanalyzed the raw reads on its own, using fastp at Q25 for trimming and MiXCR for clone calling, and kept in-frame beta chains. Each record represents a unique CDR3 protein, reported with the most common genes and DNA among its rows. Recorded for this sample are over 950,000 distinct CDR3 sequences; about 51% of them occurred a single time. The ten most abundant clones make up about 22% of the sample. Sequencing was done on a sample of blood. The receptors were gathered from an older woman in good health.

This clonotype was seen only a few times. CDR3 DNA sequence: TGTGCCAGCAGTTATGGGATAACCTACGAGCAGTACTTC. Protein product: CASSYGITYEQYF. The chain joins TRBV6-5 to TRBJ2-7; D is ambiguous. The CDR3 is 13 amino acids. Germline CDR1 MNHEY, CDR2 SVGAGI. V was cut by 3 bases and J by 2 bases, with 8 bases left in between.

This clonotype turned up a few times. The chain joins TRBV29-1 to TRBJ2-2; D may be TRBD2 (5 bases). V lost 7 bases, J lost 4 bases, and 22 bases lay in between. There are 16 residues in the CDR3. Germline CDR1 SQVTM, CDR2 ANQGSEA. The CDR3 DNA sequence: TGCAGCGCCGAACGGGTTGCAAGCGGAGGCACCGGGGAGCTGTTTTTT. Translating gives CSAERVASGGTGELFF.

Points on this clonotype: A much larger clonotype is one base distant, so this may be a read error. The chain employs TRBV6-2 or TRBV6-3 and TRBJ1-1, with a possible D match to TRBD1 (6 bases). Per the germline V gene, CDR1 is MNHEY and CDR2 is SVGEGT. V lost 4 bases, J lost 1 base, and 7 bases lay in between. This CDR3 is built from 13 residues. Here the CDR3 reads CASSWTANTEAFF. The DNA for the CDR3 is TGTGCCAGCAGTTGGACAGCGAACACTGAAGCTTTCTTT.

The sample holds a few counts of this clonotype. This rearrangement joins TRBV20-1 to TRBJ2-4, with 9 positions matching TRBD1. Germline V gene data show CDR1 as DFQATT and CDR2 as SNEGSKA (reference sequence). With 4 bases clipped from V and 8 bases from J, the junction kept 9 bases outside the gene matches. The CDR3 extends over 14 amino acids. This CDR3 reads CSAKLDRGVDIQYF. The CDR3 DNA follows: TGCAGTGCTAAGTTAGACAGGGGGGTTGACATTCAGTACTTC.

This clonotype was counted once. The V and J genes are TRBV7-8 and TRBJ2-7; no firm D call. Germline-derived CDR1 and CDR2 are SGHVS and FQNEAQ. The CDR3 has 16 amino acids. V lost 5 bases to trimming and J lost 4 bases, with 21 bases between them. CDR3 amino acids: CASSLKLHGSLYEQYF. CDR3 bases: TGTGCCAGCAGCCTCAAACTCCACGGCAGCCTATACGAGCAGTACTTC.

This clonotype has more than one count but fewer than ten. The genes are TRBV14 and TRBJ2-6, with D hard to call. This CDR3 region has 16 residues. V was trimmed by 3 bases and J by 0 bases, leaving 9 bases between them. CDR1 and CDR2 from the germline V gene are SGHDN and FVKESK. This chain's CDR3 is CASSQGFPSGANVLTF. The CDR3 nucleotides read TGTGCCAGCAGCCAGGGATTCCCCTCTGGGGCCAACGTCCTGACTTTC.

CDR3 amino acids: CASSFPLSGANVLTF. The CDR3 DNA follows: TGTGCCAGCAGCTTCCCCCTTTCTGGGGCCAACGTCCTGACTTTC. This rearrangement joins TRBV7-2 to TRBJ2-6; no clear D. The CDR3 totals 15 residues. Germline CDR1 SGHTA, CDR2 FQGNSA. V was clipped by 3 bases and J by 1 base, with 7 bases between them.

This clonotype was seen more than once but under ten times. The chain joins TRBV29-1 to TRBJ2-7; possibly TRBD1 for D (6 bases). The germline CDR1 and CDR2 sequences are SQVTM and ANQGSEA. The CDR3 runs 14 residues. The V end was cut by 7 bases, the J end by 2 bases, with 18 bases between. CDR3 region: CSARVGGLTYEQYF. DNA of the CDR3: TGCAGCGCCCGAGTTGGGGGCCTTACCTACGAGCAGTACTTC.

The rearrangement uses TRBV7-8 and TRBJ2-7, with a tentative D call TRBD2 (6 bases). Germline CDR1 and CDR2: SGHVS and FQNEAQ. V shed 5 bases and J shed 4 bases, with 15 bases lying between them. This CDR3 has 14 residues. CDR3 residues: CASSGRESIYEQYF. The CDR3 DNA reads as TGTGCCAGCAGCGGCCGGGAGAGCATTTACGAGCAGTACTTC.

This clonotype was detected a few times. V is TRBV5-1 and J is TRBJ2-1; no firm D call. Germline V gives CDR1 SGHRS, CDR2 YFSETQ. The CDR3 totals 13 residues. V was cut by 1 base and J by 7 bases, with 9 bases left in between. CDR3: CASSLIVSNEQFF. CDR3 DNA sequence: TGCGCCAGCAGCTTGATCGTGAGTAATGAGCAGTTCTTC.

In the case of this clonotype: The junction does not match germline at one end; this may be a read error. V is TRBV4-3 and J is TRBJ2-3, with D unclear. The CDR3 extends over 15 amino acids. Germline V gene lookup returns CDR1 LGHNA and CDR2 YSLEER. The CDR3 is CAGSQDDLGTDTQYF. DNA of the CDR3: TGCGCCGGCAGCCAAGATGACCTTGGCACAGATACGCAGTATTTT.

The chain couples TRBV29-1 to TRBJ1-1; D uncertain. Germline V gene data show CDR1 as SQVTM and CDR2 as ANQGSEA. The CDR3 has 13 residues. Deletions cut 3 bases from V and 1 base from J, with 9 bases between. The CDR3 loop is CSVEALTNTEAFF. CDR3 bases: TGCAGCGTTGAGGCTCTGACGAACACTGAAGCTTTCTTT.

The chain carries TRBV6-1 and TRBJ2-5; D might be TRBD1 or TRBD2, each matching 5 bases. The J call may be mistaken, given a closer DNA end match to TRBJ2-7. There are 14 residues in the CDR3. Germline-derived CDR1 and CDR2 are MNHNS and SASEGT. The CDR3 loop is CASSHKGTRDEQYF. CDR3 in DNA: TGTGCCAGCAGCCACAAGGGGACCAGGGACGAGCAGTACTTC.

This clonotype was seen once. The chain links TRBV7-9 to TRBJ2-3, with 7 bases lining up with TRBD1. The V segment lost 5 bases and the J segment 3 bases; nucleotides outside the gene matches: 8. This CDR3 is built from 15 residues. Germline V gives CDR1 SEHNR, CDR2 FQNEAQ (reference sequence). In DNA, the CDR3 is TGTGCCAGCAGCCCTTGGGACAGTACAACAGATACGCAGTATTTT. It is translated as CASSPWDSTTDTQYF.

This rearrangement joins TRBV5-5 to TRBJ2-7; the match to TRBD2 covers 12 bases. The CDR3 contains 17 residues. Germline V CDR1 and CDR2: SGHKS, YYEKEE (reference sequence). The trim removed 8 bases at V and 7 bases at J, leaving 19 bases unmatched. The CDR3 bases are TGTGCCAGTTCGGGACTAGCGGGCCCAAGCTCCTACAATGAGCAGTACTTC. Amino acids: CASSGLAGPSSYNEQYF.

The chain recombines TRBV7-2 with TRBJ1-6; 7 bases are shared with TRBD1. The CDR3 totals 14 residues. Germline values: CDR1 SGHTA, CDR2 FQGNSA. V shed 5 bases and J 8 bases; nucleotides not matched to a gene: 6. The CDR3 sequence: CASSQTGRHSPLHF. Here the CDR3 DNA reads TGTGCCAGCAGCCAGACAGGGAGGCATTCACCCCTCCACTTT. Looking up the rest from reference TRBV7-2 and TRBJ1-6 gives the full variable domain: GAGVSQSPSNKVTEKGKDVELRCDPISGHTALYWYRQSLGQGLEFLIYFQGNSAPDKSGLPSDRFSAERTGGSVSTLTIQRTQQEDSAVYLCASSQTGRHSPLHFGNGTRLTVT.

The table lists this clonotype with a few counts. The CDR3 reads CSARSMLREETQYF. In DNA, the CDR3 is TGCAGTGCTAGATCTATGTTGAGGGAAGAGACCCAGTACTTC. The J gene is TRBJ2-5, the V gene TRBV20-1; the D gene is possibly TRBD2 (5 bases). Germline CDR1 reads DFQATT; CDR2 reads SNEGSKA (reference sequence). The CDR3 loop spans 14 amino acids. The V end was cut by 2 bases, the J end by 3 bases, with 13 bases between.

This chain connects TRBV14 to TRBJ2-1; 9 bases match TRBD2. Germline CDR1 is SGHDN and CDR2 is FVKESK. With 2 bases clipped from V and 9 bases from J, the junction kept 17 bases outside the gene matches. The CDR3 extends over 18 amino acids. CDR3 in amino acids: CASSQLYRSSGRMGEQFF. CDR3 in DNA: TGTGCCAGCAGCCAACTGTATCGATCGAGCGGGAGGATGGGTGAGCAGTTCTTC. Together with reference TRBV14 and TRBJ2-1, the CDR3 gives the full variable domain: EAGVTQFPSHSVIEKGQTVTLRCDPISGHDNLYWYRRVMGKEIKFLLHFVKESKQDESGMPNNRFLAERTGGTYSTLKVQPAELEDSGVYFCASSQLYRSSGRMGEQFFGPGTRLTVL.

The V gene is TRBV6-6, the J gene TRBJ2-3, with D maybe TRBD2 (5 bases). CDR3 length: 13 residues. V gave up 7 bases and J gave up 6 bases, with 14 bases separating them. Looked up from germline, CDR1 is MNHNY and CDR2 is SVGAGI (reference sequence). The CDR3 reads CASNVRGVDTQYF. CDR3 sequence (DNA): TGTGCCAGCAACGTCCGGGGTGTGGATACGCAGTATTTT.

The J gene is TRBJ2-1, the V gene TRBV20-1; 12 positions match TRBD2. CDR1 DFQATT and CDR2 SNEGSKA come from the germline V gene (reference sequence). The V and J ends lost 5 bases and 7 bases, in that order; junction bases with no gene match: 3. The CDR3 loop spans 13 amino acids. CDR3 DNA: TGCAGTGCTTCTAGCGGGAGGGGGAATGAGCAGTTCTTC. Protein product: CSASSGRGNEQFF.

The chain couples TRBV20-1 to TRBJ1-5; D is undetermined. The V gene's germline CDR1 is DFQATT and CDR2 SNEGSKA (reference sequence). V lost 3 bases and J lost 0, with 15 bases in between. This CDR3 contains 16 residues. In nucleotides, the CDR3 is TGCAGTGCTAGCCAACTGGGGATCTATAGCAATCAGCCCCAGCATTTT. Its protein product is CSASQLGIYSNQPQHF.

This clonotype was found once. V is TRBV5-5 and J is TRBJ2-1; 10 positions match TRBD2. The CDR3 loop spans 17 amino acids. Unmatched junction bases numbered 11, after V lost 1 base and J lost 7 bases. The germline CDR1 and CDR2 sequences are SGHKS and YYEKEE (reference sequence). CDR3 sequence: CASSLKSLAGVRNEQFF. CDR3 nucleotides: TGTGCCAGCAGCTTGAAGAGTCTAGCGGGAGTACGAAATGAGCAGTTCTTC.

The chain recombines TRBV29-1 with TRBJ2-1; weak D call: TRBD1 (6 bases). Trimming took off 3 bases at V and 8 bases at J, with 17 bases between the two ends. Germline V gene sequence: CDR1 SQVTM, CDR2 ANQGSEA. The CDR3 has 14 residues. The CDR3 loop reads CSVELLTGYDEQFF. The CDR3 DNA is TGCAGCGTTGAGCTGCTGACAGGTTACGATGAGCAGTTCTTC.